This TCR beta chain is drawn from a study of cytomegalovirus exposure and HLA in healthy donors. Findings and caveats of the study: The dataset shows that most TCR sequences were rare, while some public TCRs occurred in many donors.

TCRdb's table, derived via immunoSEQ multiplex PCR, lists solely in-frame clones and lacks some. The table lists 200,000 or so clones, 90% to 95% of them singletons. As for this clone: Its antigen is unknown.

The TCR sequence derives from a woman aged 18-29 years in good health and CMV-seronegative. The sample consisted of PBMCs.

As DNA, the CDR3 is TGTGCCAGTAGTACCCACCGGGACACTTCACATCATTCACCCCTCCACTTT. Translating it yields CASSTHRDTSHHSPLHF. The chain recombines TRBV19 with TRBJ1-6; a possible D gene is TRBD1 (6 bases). The germline V gene has CDR1 LNHDA and CDR2 SQIVND (reference sequence). Deletions cut 4 bases from V and 8 bases from J, with 21 bases between. This CDR3 is built from 17 residues.